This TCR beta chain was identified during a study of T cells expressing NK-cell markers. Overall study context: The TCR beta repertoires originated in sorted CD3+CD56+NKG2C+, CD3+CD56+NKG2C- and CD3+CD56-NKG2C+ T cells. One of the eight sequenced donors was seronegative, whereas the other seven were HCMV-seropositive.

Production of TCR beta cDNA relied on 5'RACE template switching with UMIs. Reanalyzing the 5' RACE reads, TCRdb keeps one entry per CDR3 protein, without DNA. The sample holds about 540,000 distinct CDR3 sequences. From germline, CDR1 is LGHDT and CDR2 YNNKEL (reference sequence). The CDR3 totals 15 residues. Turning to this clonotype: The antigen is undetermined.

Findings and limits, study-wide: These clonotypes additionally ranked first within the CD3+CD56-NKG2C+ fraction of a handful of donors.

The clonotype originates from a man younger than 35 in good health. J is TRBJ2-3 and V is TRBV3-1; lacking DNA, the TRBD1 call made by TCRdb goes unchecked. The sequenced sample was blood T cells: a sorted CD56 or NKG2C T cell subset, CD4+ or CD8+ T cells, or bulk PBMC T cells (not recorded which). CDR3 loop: CASSRDSIFTDTQYF.